Shown below are 7 T cell receptor beta chains from a single sample sequenced in a study of control samples from healthy donors and cancer patients (dated by TCRdb to about 2020). To prepare the library, the immunoSEQ multiplex PCR assay was applied. TCRdb provides this immuneACCESS table in a form limited to in-frame rearrangements. Some clones are lacking; in checked studies, under half of them reflect an unresolved V gene, and why the rest are absent is not known. The sample records about 200,000 clones, about 90% of which are singletons. The ten biggest clones cover about 1.7% of the sample. Specimen: blood. The receptor source for this set is a young man in good health.

The CDR3 is CASSEYNEQFF. The CDR3 nucleotides are TGTGCCAGCAGTGAATACAATGAGCAGTTCTTC. V gene TRBV25-1 combines with J gene TRBJ2-1; D call uncertain. CDR1 MGHDK and CDR2 SYGVNS come from the germline V gene. Between the trimmed V and J ends, which lost 0 bases and 6 bases, there was a span of 0 bases. This CDR3 spans 11 amino acids.

The gene calls are TRBV2 and TRBJ1-4; 11 bases match TRBD1. CDR1 is SNHLY and CDR2 is FYNNEI in the germline V gene. The ends lost 7 bases at V and 3 bases at J; junction bases unmatched: 4. There are 15 residues in the CDR3. As DNA, the CDR3 is TGTGCCAGCAACGGACAGGGGGCAGCTAATGAAAAACTGTTTTTT. It specifies CASNGQGAANEKLFF.

The chain combines TRBV9 with TRBJ2-2; no clear D gene. The CDR3 spans 14 residues. Per germline, CDR1 SGDLS and CDR2 YYNGEE. V was trimmed by 0 bases and J by 6 bases, leaving 9 bases between them. The CDR3 region has the DNA TGTGCCAGCAGCGTAGATCTCCCCCCCGGGGAGCTGTTTTTT. It codes for CASSVDLPPGELFF.

The rearrangement links TRBV28 to TRBJ1-4; TRBD1 matches at 8 bases. V was pared by 4 bases and J by 6 bases, with 7 bases of the junction left unmatched. Germline CDR1 reads MDHEN; CDR2 reads SYDVKM. The CDR3 runs 15 residues. The chain's CDR3 is CASSSRGLGDEKLFF. The CDR3, as DNA: TGTGCCAGCAGTTCCAGGGGGCTGGGCGATGAAAAACTGTTTTTT.

The chain recombines TRBV15 with TRBJ2-5; D not certain. In germline, CDR1 is LNHNV, CDR2 YYDKDF (reference sequence). The CDR3 length is 13 residues. Trimming left V 0 bases short and J 4 bases short, with 6 bases between. The CDR3 region is CATSRDSRETQYF. As DNA, the CDR3 is TGTGCCACCAGCAGAGATTCGCGAGAGACCCAGTACTTC.

This rearrangement joins TRBV30 to TRBJ2-3; D perhaps matches TRBD1 (6 bases). Trimming stripped 0 bases from V and 5 bases from J, with 6 bases between. Looked up from germline, CDR1 is GTSNPN and CDR2 is SVGIG (reference sequence). This CDR3 has 12 residues. As DNA, the CDR3 is TGTGCCTGGAGTGTACAGGGAGATACGCAGTATTTT. The encoded protein is CAWSVQGDTQYF.

This sequence joins TRBV27 and TRBJ1-1; 9 bases fit TRBD1. The CDR3 extends over 15 amino acids. V dropped 6 bases and J dropped 6; count of bases not matched to a gene: 11. Looked up from germline, CDR1 is MNHEY and CDR2 is SMNVEV (reference sequence). The CDR3 coding sequence is TGTGCCAGCAGGGATGGGGGACAGGGCTTTTCTGAAGCTTTCTTT. As protein: CASRDGGQGFSEAFF.